Each of the 17 T cell receptor beta chains below was sequenced from the same sample in a study of control samples from healthy donors and cancer patients. Clones were sequenced by immunoSEQ multiplex PCR, and TCRdb holds only the in-frame ones, with some missing. The sample lists 130,000 to 150,000 clones, 75% to 95% occurring once. Sequencing was done on a sample of blood. Source of these receptors: a man in his thirties or forties in good health.

V gene TRBV11-2 combines with J gene TRBJ2-3, with unresolved D. Trimming removed 3 bases from V and 2 bases from J, with 6 bases in between. Germline loops: CDR1 SGHAT, CDR2 FQNNGV. The CDR3 sequence is 13 residues long. The DNA of the CDR3 is TGTGCCAGCAGCTTGCAGGACACAGATACGCAGTATTTT. It specifies CASSLQDTDTQYF.

The genes are TRBV6-5 and TRBJ1-6; 8 positions agree with TRBD1. J lost 8 bases, V lost 6 bases, and 6 bases had no gene match. CDR1 is MNHEY, CDR2 SVGAGI, per germline. The CDR3 has 14 amino acids. CDR3 sequence reads: CASSRIQGDSPLHF. DNA of the CDR3: TGTGCCAGCAGCCGCATACAGGGGGATTCACCCCTCCACTTT.

This clone has a single count. The chain couples TRBV25-1 to TRBJ2-3; D call uncertain. V was cut by 6 bases and J by 7 bases, with 20 bases left in between. Germline CDR1 and CDR2: MGHDK and SYGVNS. This CDR3 has 15 amino acids. The CDR3 loop is CASRRDWSNRNTQYF. Written as DNA, the CDR3 is TGTGCCAGCAGGAGAGACTGGTCGAATAGGAATACGCAGTATTTT. The whole variable domain, remainder taken from reference TRBV25-1 and TRBJ2-3, is EADIYQTPRYLVIGTGKKITLECSQTMGHDKMYWYQQDPGMELHLIHYSYGVNSTEKGDLSSESTVSRIRTEHFPLTLESARPSHTSQYLCASRRDWSNRNTQYFGPGTRLTVL.

The CDR3 DNA reads TGTGCCAGCACCATGAACAGGGGAAGCACTGAAGCTTTCTTT. This encodes CASTMNRGSTEAFF. The chain recombines TRBV7-8 with TRBJ1-1; 7 bases fit TRBD1. Germline V lookup: CDR1 SGHVS, CDR2 FQNEAQ. The CDR3 totals 14 residues. The V segment lost 7 bases and the J segment 4 bases; nucleotides outside the gene matches: 9.

The chain has TRBV5-1 and TRBJ1-4, with TRBD1 matching over 8 bases. After removal of 4 bases from V and 7 bases from J, the junction contained 9 bases not matched to a gene. Germline lookup yields CDR1 SGHRS and CDR2 YFSETQ. This CDR3 is 15 amino acids long. As DNA, the CDR3 is TGCGCCAGCAGCCGGACAGGGAAGGGAAGTGAAAAACTGTTTTTT. Its protein is CASSRTGKGSEKLFF. Complete variable domain (other parts from reference TRBV5-1 and TRBJ1-4): KAGVTQTPRYLIKTRGQQVTLSCSPISGHRSVSWYQQTPGQGLQFLFEYFSETQRNKGNFPGRFSGRQFSNSRSEMNVSTLELGDSALYLCASSRTGKGSEKLFFGSGTQLSVL.

This chain connects TRBV29-1 to TRBJ2-1; a weak D match, TRBD1 (6 bases). CDR3 length: 12 amino acids. The germline V and J ends were trimmed by 7 bases and 4 bases, with 11 bases remaining between them. From germline, CDR1 is SQVTM and CDR2 ANQGSEA. CDR3 sequence: CSAMDRYNEQFF. CDR3 sequence (DNA): TGCAGCGCCATGGACAGATACAATGAGCAGTTCTTC.

The rearrangement links TRBV30 to TRBJ1-1, with TRBD1 as a possible D gene (5 bases). In germline, CDR1 is GTSNPN, CDR2 SVGIG (reference sequence). Trimming pared 4 bases from V and 3 bases from J, leaving 18 bases between. The CDR3 spans 15 residues. The CDR3 DNA sequence: TGTGCCTGGACGATCTGGGGCAGAGGGGACACTGAAGCTTTCTTT. Translating it yields CAWTIWGRGDTEAFF.

The V call is TRBV27, the J call TRBJ2-7; perhaps TRBD1 as D (6 bases). CDR3 length: 14 residues. Germline V CDR1 and CDR2: MNHEY, SMNVEV (reference sequence). The V and J ends lost 6 bases and 5 bases respectively, with 17 bases between them. The CDR3 DNA reads TGTGCCAGCAGCATCGTCCCGACAGGCCACGAGCAGTACTTC. This encodes CASSIVPTGHEQYF.

The chain has TRBV6-1 and TRBJ1-5; 8 bases line up with TRBD1. The V segment lost 3 bases and the J segment 5 bases; nucleotides outside the gene matches: 6. CDR1 MNHNS and CDR2 SASEGT come from the germline V gene. The CDR3 loop spans 15 amino acids. DNA of the CDR3: TGTGCCAGCAGTGAGAACAGGGGGTATGATCAGCCCCAGCATTTT. The encoded protein is CASSENRGYDQPQHF.

This rearrangement joins TRBV5-1 to TRBJ2-1; D is unclear. There are 13 residues in the CDR3. The germline V gene has CDR1 SGHRS and CDR2 YFSETQ. The V end was cut by 0 bases, the J end by 8 bases, with 9 bases between. The DNA of the CDR3 is TGCGCCAGCAGCTTGGCGGGCGCGGATGAGCAGTTCTTC. Translating it yields CASSLAGADEQFF.

This chain uses TRBV5-1 with TRBJ1-4; a possible D gene is TRBD1 (6 bases). The V end lost 4 bases, the J end lost 0 bases, and 19 bases lay between the germline ends. Germline loops: CDR1 SGHRS, CDR2 YFSETQ. The CDR3 spans 18 residues. This CDR3 reads CASSEGPGTPATNEKLFF. The CDR3 DNA is TGCGCCAGCAGCGAAGGCCCCGGGACACCTGCAACTAATGAAAAACTGTTTTTT.

The gene calls are TRBV5-4 and TRBJ2-1; 13 bases align to TRBD2. The V segment lost 1 base and the J segment 10 bases; nucleotides outside the gene matches: 2. This CDR3 has 14 residues. CDR1 SGHNT and CDR2 YYREEE come from the germline V gene (reference sequence). CDR3 nucleotide sequence: TGTGCCAGCAGCTTGTGGGGACTAGCGGGGGAGCAGTTCTTC. Translation: CASSLWGLAGEQFF.

The V gene is TRBV12-3 or TRBV12-4, the J gene TRBJ2-7; no clear D. V dropped 2 bases and J dropped 2 bases, with 4 bases sitting between them. This CDR3 is 12 amino acids long. The CDR3 protein is CASSLTTYEQYF. The CDR3 DNA reads TGTGCCAGCAGTTTAACCACCTACGAGCAGTACTTC.

CDR3 sequence (DNA): TGTGCCAGCAGCCCCGACAGGGGGCTAATAGAGCAGTACTTC. The encoded protein is CASSPDRGLIEQYF. The V gene is TRBV3-1 (or the pseudogene TRBV3-2), the J gene TRBJ2-7; 10 bases are a match to TRBD1. The CDR3 has 14 residues. Trimming took 4 bases from V and 7 from J; bases not matched to a gene: 7. Germline CDR1 reads LGHDT; CDR2 reads YNNKEL (reference sequence).

The chain joins TRBV7-6 to TRBJ2-3, with D possibly matching TRBD1 (5 bases). Between the trimmed V and J ends, which lost 1 base and 2 bases, there was a span of 10 bases. This CDR3 contains 15 residues. Germline V gene sequence: CDR1 SGHVS, CDR2 FNYEAQ. The CDR3 sequence is CASSLGQRTTDTQYF. CDR3 DNA: TGTGCCAGCAGCTTAGGACAGCGTACCACAGATACGCAGTATTTT.

Details on this clone: A junction boundary mismatches the germline segment, possibly from a read error. The chain links TRBV10-2 to TRBJ2-3, with D tentatively TRBD1 or TRBD2 (6 bases each). Germline V CDR1 and CDR2: WSHSY, SAAADI. The CDR3 has 11 amino acids. The CDR3 DNA follows: TGCGCCAGCAGTGAGGACCGGGGGCCGAATTTT. This sequence encodes CASSEDRGPNF.

This rearrangement joins TRBV2 to TRBJ1-2; no clear D. V shed 10 bases and J shed 4 bases, with 16 bases lying between them. Germline CDR1 reads SNHLY; CDR2 reads FYNNEI. The CDR3 runs 13 residues. CDR3 sequence: CAIQRVSGYGYTF. The CDR3 DNA follows: TGTGCCATCCAGAGGGTTTCTGGCTATGGCTACACCTTC.